The 30 T cell receptor beta chains listed next were all sequenced from one sample in a study of T cell repertoires in cytomegalovirus infection. Each CDR3 protein is one row after TCRdb ran MiXCR on the reads. The sample shows over 300,000 distinct CDR3 sequences, around 9.5% of them seen only once. Material: PBMCs. All receptors derive from a human donor in good health (CMV status not recorded). Some clones in this sample may be carry-over from other donors' samples.

V gene TRBV19 combines with J gene TRBJ1-3; maybe TRBD1 (5 bases). The length of the CDR3 is 15 residues. Trimming pared 7 bases from V and 0 bases from J, leaving 13 bases between. Germline V gene data show CDR1 as LNHDA and CDR2 as SQIVND (reference sequence). For the CDR3, the DNA is TGTGCCAGTAATGGGCAGGGTGGCTCTGGAAACACCATATATTTT. Translating gives CASNGQGGSGNTIYF.

V is TRBV11-2 and J is TRBJ1-1; no reliable D call. Germline loops: CDR1 SGHAT, CDR2 FQNNGV. V lost 8 bases, J lost 3 bases, and 10 bases lay in between. The CDR3 is 12 amino acids. The CDR3 sequence is CASYRGDTEAFF. As DNA, the CDR3 is TGTGCCAGCTACCGGGGAGACACTGAAGCTTTCTTT.

There are a few counts of this clonotype. The chain combines TRBV6-1 with TRBJ2-7, with D perhaps being TRBD1 or TRBD2 (6 bases each). There are 15 residues in the CDR3. Germline CDR1 MNHNS, CDR2 SASEGT. Trimming cost V 1 base and J 4 bases, with 14 bases left between them. The CDR3 is CASSEGLGQSYEQYF. The CDR3 DNA is TGTGCCAGCAGTGAAGGACTAGGACAGTCATACGAGCAGTACTTC.

This clonotype was counted many times. V usage is TRBV28 and J usage is TRBJ2-3; a possible D gene is TRBD1 (5 bases). CDR3 length equals 14 residues. Trimming took 6 bases from V and 8 from J, leaving 18 bases between them. The germline V gene encodes CDR1 MDHEN and CDR2 SYDVKM. The CDR3 DNA reads as TGTGCCAGCAGACCAGACAGTGCCGGTGGTACGCAGTATTTT. This sequence encodes CASRPDSAGGTQYF.

This clonotype was seen at least ten times. V usage is TRBV7-2 and J usage is TRBJ1-2; 7 nucleotides align to TRBD1. Germline assignment: CDR1 SGHTA and CDR2 FQGNSA. The CDR3 consists of 16 residues. V shed 5 bases and J 0 bases; nucleotides not matched to a gene: 9. CDR3 nucleotides: TGTGCCAGCAGCCCGTACGACAGGGAAGCTAACTATGGCTACACCTTC. Translating it yields CASSPYDREANYGYTF.

This clonotype was counted ten times or more. This chain uses TRBV7-2 with TRBJ1-1; unclear D gene. The CDR3 is made up of 14 amino acids. V shed 1 base and J shed 1 base, with 7 bases lying between them. Germline V gives CDR1 SGHTA, CDR2 FQGNSA. The CDR3: CASSLGVRNTEAFF. The CDR3 DNA is TGTGCCAGCAGCTTAGGTGTACGGAACACTGAAGCTTTCTTT.

The chain carries TRBV2 and TRBJ2-1, with TRBD2 matching over 7 bases. V was pared by 5 bases and J by 6 bases, with 4 bases of the junction left unmatched. The CDR3 runs 13 residues. Looked up from germline, CDR1 is SNHLY and CDR2 is FYNNEI. CDR3: CASSRTRSNEQFF. The CDR3 DNA sequence: TGTGCCAGCAGTAGGACTAGGAGCAATGAGCAGTTCTTC.

This clonotype was found many times. The CDR3 sequence is CASSRRNSNEKLFF. The CDR3 nucleotides read TGTGCCAGCAGCCGTAGAAACAGTAATGAAAAACTGTTTTTT. The chain joins TRBV7-2 to TRBJ1-4; unclear D gene. V dropped 5 bases and J dropped 4 bases, with 11 bases sitting between them. CDR3 length: 14 amino acids. Germline values: CDR1 SGHTA, CDR2 FQGNSA.

Concerning this clonotype: A junction boundary mismatches the germline segment, possibly from a read error. This chain uses TRBV6-2 or TRBV6-3 with TRBJ2-2; D is perhaps TRBD2 (6 bases). Germline assignment: CDR1 MNHEY and CDR2 SVGEGT. This CDR3 is built from 12 residues. This CDR3 reads CASGAGPGELSF. CDR3 nucleotides: TGTGCCAGCGGGGCGGGGCCCGGGGAGCTGTCTTTT.

The rearrangement links TRBV6-1 to TRBJ2-7, with a possible D match to TRBD2 (6 bases). The CDR3 is 16 residues long. Per germline, CDR1 MNHNS and CDR2 SASEGT. V was cut by 6 bases and J by 3 bases, with 21 bases left in between. In DNA form, the CDR3 reads TGTGCCAGCAGCTACCACCACGGGACTCTGAACTACGAGCAGTACTTC. Amino acid sequence: CASSYHHGTLNYEQYF.

This clonotype has a count of ten or more. The rearrangement links TRBV6-1 to TRBJ2-5; 7 positions agree with TRBD2. Germline V gives CDR1 MNHNS, CDR2 SASEGT. The CDR3 is made up of 16 amino acids. Unmatched junction bases numbered 10, after V lost 5 bases and J lost 1 base. The CDR3 here is CASSYGRGAGQETQYF. The CDR3 DNA reads TGTGCCAGCAGTTATGGGAGGGGCGCTGGCCAAGAGACCCAGTACTTC.

V is TRBV20-1 and J is TRBJ1-1, with D unresolved. CDR1 is DFQATT, CDR2 SNEGSKA, per germline (reference sequence). The CDR3 totals 16 residues. Trimming left V 0 bases short and J 9 bases short, with 23 bases between. In nucleotides, the CDR3 is TGCAGTGCTAGAGATACCGGGAGCCCCCTTCCTGTGAAAGCTTTCTTT. Translation: CSARDTGSPLPVKAFF.

The chain combines TRBV6-1 with TRBJ2-3, with 14 bases fitting TRBD2. The trim removed 5 bases at V and 5 bases at J, leaving 6 bases unmatched. CDR3 length equals 16 residues. Per the germline V gene, CDR1 is MNHNS and CDR2 is SASEGT. CDR3 sequence (DNA): TGTGCCAGCAGTTCCGGGACTAGCGGGAGAGTAGATACGCAGTATTTT. It yields the protein CASSSGTSGRVDTQYF.

The rearrangement uses TRBV7-2 and TRBJ1-3; no clear D gene. The CDR3 contains 12 residues. Germline CDR1 reads SGHTA; CDR2 reads FQGNSA. Trimming removed 4 bases from V and 11 bases from J, with 12 bases in between. CDR3 loop: CASSSYRPAIYF. The CDR3 DNA is TGTGCCAGCAGCTCCTATCGGCCCGCCATATATTTT.

This clonotype occurred many times. The V and J genes are TRBV7-2 and TRBJ2-7; no firm D call. This CDR3 is built from 13 residues. Germline CDR1 and CDR2: SGHTA and FQGNSA. Between the trimmed V and J ends, which lost 7 bases and 8 bases, there was a span of 18 bases. This CDR3 reads CASNLPGSTQQYF. The CDR3 nucleotides read TGTGCCAGCAACCTGCCTGGATCTACGCAGCAGTACTTC.

This clonotype was recorded many times. V is TRBV6-2 or TRBV6-3 and J is TRBJ1-2; TRBD1 is a possible D gene (5 bases). The CDR3 is 16 amino acids. The V gene lost 2 bases and the J gene lost 4 bases, with 17 bases spanning the gap. Germline lookup yields CDR1 MNHEY and CDR2 SVGEGT. The CDR3: CASSYPGRREFYGYTF. In DNA, the CDR3 is TGTGCCAGCAGTTACCCAGGGAGAAGGGAGTTCTATGGCTACACCTTC.

This clonotype was observed many times. The chain joins TRBV7-2 to TRBJ2-1, with D maybe TRBD2 (7 bases). Germline lookup yields CDR1 SGHTA and CDR2 FQGNSA. V gave up 0 bases and J gave up 0 bases, with 15 bases separating them. CDR3 length: 18 amino acids. The CDR3 spells CASSLAPGGLSSYNEQFF. CDR3 nucleotides: TGTGCCAGCAGCTTAGCGCCGGGGGGCCTGAGCTCCTACAATGAGCAGTTCTTC.

The chain combines TRBV20-1 with TRBJ2-3; D is unresolved. V was cut by 3 bases and J by 3 bases, with 13 bases left in between. The germline gives CDR1 DFQATT, CDR2 SNEGSKA (reference sequence). The CDR3 has 14 amino acids. The CDR3 sequence: CSASTAPGTDTQYF. DNA of the CDR3: TGCAGTGCTAGTACAGCCCCTGGGACAGATACGCAGTATTTT.

This rearrangement joins TRBV7-2 to TRBJ2-7; 7 positions match TRBD1. Unmatched junction bases numbered 8, after V lost 0 bases and J lost 3 bases. Germline-derived CDR1 and CDR2 are SGHTA and FQGNSA. The CDR3 is 16 residues long. The DNA of the CDR3 is TGTGCCAGCAGCTTAGCATCCGGGACAGCAGGCTACGAGCAGTACTTC. Translation gives CASSLASGTAGYEQYF.

This clonotype was seen more than once but under ten times. The V call is TRBV7-8, the J call TRBJ2-1, with D tentatively TRBD2 (7 bases). Germline assignment: CDR1 SGHVS and CDR2 FQNEAQ. This CDR3 is built from 17 residues. Trimming took 0 bases from V and 3 from J, leaving 15 bases between them. CDR3 sequence: CASSLAVIRGGYNEQFF. CDR3 nucleotide sequence: TGTGCCAGCAGCTTAGCAGTTATTAGGGGGGGCTACAATGAGCAGTTCTTC.

The chain combines TRBV23-1 with TRBJ2-4, with D perhaps matching TRBD2 (6 bases). TRBV23-1 is an open reading frame whose function is uncertain. Trimming left V 8 bases short and J 0 bases short, with 14 bases between. The CDR3 has 15 residues. CDR3 in DNA: TGCGCCAGCGGGGCGGGGACCCCAGCCAAAAACATTCAGTACTTC. Protein sequence: CASGAGTPAKNIQYF.

This clonotype was picked up a small number of times. J is TRBJ2-5 and V is TRBV6-2 or TRBV6-3, with 8 nucleotides matching TRBD1. Germline V lookup: CDR1 MNHEY, CDR2 SVGEGT. Trimming at V came to 2 bases and at J to 2 bases, leaving 7 bases not matched to a gene. This CDR3 spans 16 amino acids. CDR3 bases: TGTGCCAGCAGTTACCCCGGACAGGGACGACAAGAGACCCAGTACTTC. This translates into CASSYPGQGRQETQYF.

The chain employs TRBV5-4 and TRBJ2-2, with no clear D. CDR3 length equals 15 residues. CDR1 is SGHNT and CDR2 is YYREEE in the germline V gene (reference sequence). V lost 0 bases and J lost 2, with 8 bases in between. The DNA for the CDR3 is TGTGCCAGCAGCTTGGGTCCCGTCAACACCGGGGAGCTGTTTTTT. The encoded protein is CASSLGPVNTGELFF.

This clonotype has only a few counts. The chain links TRBV20-1 to TRBJ2-3; 9 bases align to TRBD1. The CDR3 totals 16 residues. Trimming cost V 5 bases and J 5 bases; bases outside gene matches: 14. Germline CDR1 is DFQATT and CDR2 is SNEGSKA (reference sequence). The CDR3 DNA follows: TGCAGTGCTCGCAAGGAAACAGGGGGCTTCGTAGATACGCAGTATTTT. This translates into CSARKETGGFVDTQYF.

This clonotype was found many times. The chain has TRBV28 and TRBJ1-4; tentative D call: TRBD1 (5 bases). With 6 bases removed from V and 2 bases from J, the gap between germline ends came to 13 bases. This CDR3 contains 15 residues. Germline V gene data show CDR1 as MDHEN and CDR2 as SYDVKM. The CDR3 coding sequence is TGTGCCAGCAGCTACGGCAGGGTGACTAATGAAAAACTGTTTTTT. Protein sequence: CASSYGRVTNEKLFF.

This clonotype was seen ten or more times. The chain couples TRBV7-2 to TRBJ2-1, with D maybe TRBD2 (5 bases). The CDR3 loop spans 14 amino acids. Germline V CDR1 and CDR2: SGHTA, FQGNSA. Trimming took 6 bases from V and 6 from J, leaving 15 bases between them. CDR3 coding DNA: TGTGCCAGCAGGCTAGCTTACTTGGGCAATGAGCAGTTCTTC. This gives the protein CASRLAYLGNEQFF.

This clonotype was counted at least ten times. This chain connects TRBV7-3 to TRBJ2-3; D possibly corresponds to TRBD1 (5 bases). The germline V gene encodes CDR1 SGHTA and CDR2 FQGTGA. Trimming took 5 bases from V and 5 from J, leaving 17 bases between them. The CDR3 is 15 residues long. CDR3 amino acids: CASSTKGAILDTQYF. Here the CDR3 DNA reads TGTGCCAGCAGCACAAAAGGGGCTATCTTAGATACGCAGTATTTT.

This clonotype has ten or more counts. The J gene is TRBJ2-7, the V gene TRBV7-8; D uncertain. The CDR3 contains 14 residues. The V and J ends lost 2 bases and 1 base respectively, with 9 bases between them. The germline CDR1 and CDR2 sequences are SGHVS and FQNEAQ. CDR3 DNA: TGTGCCAGCAGCTTACGGTCCGGATCCTACGAGCAGTACTTC. Residues: CASSLRSGSYEQYF. The full variable domain, in which reference TRBV7-8 and TRBJ2-7 provide the parts outside the CDR3, is GAGVSQSPRYKVAKRGQDVALRCDPISGHVSLFWYQQALGQGPEFLTYFQNEAQLDKSGLPSDRFFAERPEGSVSTLKIQRTQQEDSAVYLCASSLRSGSYEQYFGPGTRLTVT.

Only a few counts were recorded for this clonotype. The J gene is TRBJ1-1, the V gene TRBV7-2, with a possible D match to TRBD1 (5 bases). CDR3 length: 17 residues. Germline lookup yields CDR1 SGHTA and CDR2 FQGNSA. Trimming pared 5 bases from V and 3 bases from J, leaving 22 bases between. Written as DNA, the CDR3 is TGTGCCAGCAGCCCCTGGGGCGGGACGGGGAAAGACACTGAAGCTTTCTTT. Translating it yields CASSPWGGTGKDTEAFF.

This clonotype was observed at least ten times. The V call is TRBV27, the J call TRBJ1-2, with TRBD1 as a possible D gene (5 bases). CDR1 is MNHEY, CDR2 SMNVEV, per germline (reference sequence). V lost 5 bases to trimming and J lost 5 bases, with 12 bases between them. This CDR3 spans 13 amino acids. The CDR3 region is CASSLGRLYGYTF. CDR3 coding DNA: TGTGCCAGCAGTCTGGGACGGCTTTATGGCTACACCTTC.